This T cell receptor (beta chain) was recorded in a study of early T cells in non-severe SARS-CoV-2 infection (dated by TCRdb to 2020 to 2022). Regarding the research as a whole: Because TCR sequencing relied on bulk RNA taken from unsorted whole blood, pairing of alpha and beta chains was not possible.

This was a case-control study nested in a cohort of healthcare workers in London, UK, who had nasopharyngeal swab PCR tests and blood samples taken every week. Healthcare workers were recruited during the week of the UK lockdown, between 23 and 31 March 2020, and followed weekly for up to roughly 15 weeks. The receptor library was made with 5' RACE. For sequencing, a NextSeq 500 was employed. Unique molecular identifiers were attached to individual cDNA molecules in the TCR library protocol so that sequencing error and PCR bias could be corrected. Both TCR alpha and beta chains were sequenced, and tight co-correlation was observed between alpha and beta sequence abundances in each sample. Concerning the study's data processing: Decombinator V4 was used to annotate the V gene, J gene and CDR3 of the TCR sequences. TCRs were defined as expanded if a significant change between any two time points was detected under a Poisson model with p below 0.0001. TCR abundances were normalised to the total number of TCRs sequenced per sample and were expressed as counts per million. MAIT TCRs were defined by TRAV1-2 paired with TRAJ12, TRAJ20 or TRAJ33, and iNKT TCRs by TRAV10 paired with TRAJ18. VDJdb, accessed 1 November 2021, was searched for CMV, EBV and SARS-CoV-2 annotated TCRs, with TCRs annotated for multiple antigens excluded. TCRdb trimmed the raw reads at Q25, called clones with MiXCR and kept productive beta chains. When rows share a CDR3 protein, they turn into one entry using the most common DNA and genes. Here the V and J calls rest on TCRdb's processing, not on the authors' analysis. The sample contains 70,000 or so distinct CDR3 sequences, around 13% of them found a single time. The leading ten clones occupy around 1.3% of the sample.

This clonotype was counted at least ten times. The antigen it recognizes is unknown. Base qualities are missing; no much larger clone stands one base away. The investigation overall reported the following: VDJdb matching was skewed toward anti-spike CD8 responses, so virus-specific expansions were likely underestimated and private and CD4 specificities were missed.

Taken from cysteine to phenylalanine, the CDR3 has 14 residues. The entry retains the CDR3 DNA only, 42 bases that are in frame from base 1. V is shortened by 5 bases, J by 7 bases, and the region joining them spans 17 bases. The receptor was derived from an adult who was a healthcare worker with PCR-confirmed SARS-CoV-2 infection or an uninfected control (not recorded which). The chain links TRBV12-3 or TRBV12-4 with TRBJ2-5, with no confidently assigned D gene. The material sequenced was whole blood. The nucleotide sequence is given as TGTGCCAGCAGTCCCCGTGAGTTAAAGTCGACCCAGTACTTC. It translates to CASSPRELKSTQYF.